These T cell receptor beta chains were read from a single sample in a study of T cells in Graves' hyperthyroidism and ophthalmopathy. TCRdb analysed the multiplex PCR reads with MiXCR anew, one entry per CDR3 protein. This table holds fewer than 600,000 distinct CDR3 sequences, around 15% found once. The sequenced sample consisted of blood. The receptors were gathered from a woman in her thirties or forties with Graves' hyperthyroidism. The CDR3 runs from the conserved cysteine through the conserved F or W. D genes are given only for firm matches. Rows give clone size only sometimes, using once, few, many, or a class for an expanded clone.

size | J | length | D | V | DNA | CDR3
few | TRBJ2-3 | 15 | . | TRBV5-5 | TGTGCCAGCAGCTTAGACAGGACTTACCCAGATACGCAGTATTTT | CASSLDRTYPDTQYF
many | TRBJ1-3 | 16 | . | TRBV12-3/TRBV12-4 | TGTGCCAGCAAAACAGCTGGGAGCTTCTCTGGAAACACCATATATTTT | CASKTAGSFSGNTIYF
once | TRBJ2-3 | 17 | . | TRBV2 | TGTGCCAGCAGACCCGCGGATGGGCTTAGCAACGCAGATACGCAGTATTTT | CASRPADGLSNADTQYF
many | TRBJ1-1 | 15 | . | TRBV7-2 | TGTGCCAGCAGCTTCCAGGGGATCTTGAACACTGAAGCTTTCTTT | CASSFQGILNTEAFF
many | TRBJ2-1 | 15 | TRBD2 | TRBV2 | TGTGCCAGCAGTGTGTCCCTAGCGGGAGTAAATGAGCAGTTCTTC | CASSVSLAGVNEQFF
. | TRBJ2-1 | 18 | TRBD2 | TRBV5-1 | TGCGCCAGCAGCTTGGCCCGGACTAGCGGGAGGGCCGACAATGAGCAGTTCTTC | CASSLARTSGRADNEQFF
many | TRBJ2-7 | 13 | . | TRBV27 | TGTGCCAGCACCAAGGGAGGGGGCGACGAGCAGTACTTC | CASTKGGGDEQYF
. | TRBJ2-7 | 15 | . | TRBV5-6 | TGTGCCAGCAGCTCCCGAGCGGGCCTAGCCTACGAGCAGTACTTC | CASSSRAGLAYEQYF
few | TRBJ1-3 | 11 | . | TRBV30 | TGTGCCTGGAGTGGGGGGATCGCCATATATTTT | CAWSGGIAIYF
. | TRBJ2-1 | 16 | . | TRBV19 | TGTGCCAGTAGTATTGGGGCTAGGGGTACCTACAATGAGCAGTTCTTC | CASSIGARGTYNEQFF
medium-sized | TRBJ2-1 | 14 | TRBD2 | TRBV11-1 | TGTGCCAGCAGCTCAAGGACTAGCTCCAATGAGCAGTTCTTC | CASSSRTSSNEQFF
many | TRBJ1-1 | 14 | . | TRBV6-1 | TGTGCCAGCAGGCGCCCGGACGTGAACACTGAAGCTTTCTTT | CASRRPDVNTEAFF
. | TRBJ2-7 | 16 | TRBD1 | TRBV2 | TGTGCCAGCAGGGTAGATCGGGACAGCGAATCCTACGAGCAGTACTTC | CASRVDRDSESYEQYF
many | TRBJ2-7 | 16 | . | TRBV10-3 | TGTGCCATCAGTGAACCGGGACAAGGAGTACGTTCCGAGCAGTACTTC | CAISEPGQGVRSEQYF
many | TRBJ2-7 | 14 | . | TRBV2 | TGTGCCAGCAGTGAGGATTTGGGACCCTACGAGCAGTACTTC | CASSEDLGPYEQYF
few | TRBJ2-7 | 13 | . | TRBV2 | TGTGCCAGCAGTGAAAAGGGGTACTACGAGCAGTACTTC | CASSEKGYYEQYF
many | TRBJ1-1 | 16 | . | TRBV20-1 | TGCAGTGCTAGACGCCGGGGGGGCTTTGGAAACACTGAAGCTTTCTTT | CSARRRGGFGNTEAFF
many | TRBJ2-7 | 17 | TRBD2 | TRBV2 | TGTGCCAGCAGTGTCAGCGGGAGGGCCGCAACGGAGTACGAGCAGTACTTC | CASSVSGRAATEYEQYF
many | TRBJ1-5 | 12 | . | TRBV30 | TGTGCCTGGAGTCCTAACAATCAGCCCCAGCATTTT | CAWSPNNQPQHF
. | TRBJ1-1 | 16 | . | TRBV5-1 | TGCGCCAGCAGCTTGTTTCAGGGCGGAACGAACACTGAAGCTTTCTTT | CASSLFQGGTNTEAFF
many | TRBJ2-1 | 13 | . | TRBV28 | TGTGCCAGCAGTCCCGGGACGTGGGATGAGCAGTTCTTC | CASSPGTWDEQFF
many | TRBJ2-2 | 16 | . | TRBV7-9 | TGTGCCAGCAGCTTAGCGGGGGTACGGGACACCGGGGAGCTGTTTTTT | CASSLAGVRDTGELFF
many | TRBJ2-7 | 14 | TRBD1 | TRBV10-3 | TGTGCCATCAGGAGAGGACAGGACACCCTCGAGCAGTACTTC | CAIRRGQDTLEQYF
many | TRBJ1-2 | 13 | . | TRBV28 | TGTGCCAGCAGTCTTCAGGGTTTTAATAGCTACACCTTC | CASSLQGFNSYTF
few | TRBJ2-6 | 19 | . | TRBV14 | TGTGCCAGCAGCCATCCTGACAGCCGACTCAAGTCTGGGGCCAACGTCCTGACTTTC | CASSHPDSRLKSGANVLTF
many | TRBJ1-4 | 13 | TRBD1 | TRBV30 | TGTGCCTGGAGGACAGGGGGCGGTGAAAAACTGTTTTTT | CAWRTGGGEKLFF